The 32 T cell receptor beta chains presented below share a single source sample, sequenced in a study of blood T cell repertoires in COVID-19. Data came from immunoSEQ multiplex PCR; TCRdb stores just in-frame clones and leaves some out. The data contain more than 200,000 clones, approximately 86% of them singletons. Sample: peripheral blood. These receptor sequences come from a man younger than 45 with active or convalescent COVID-19.

J is TRBJ2-7 and V is TRBV6-5; no definite D call. The CDR3 runs to 15 residues. V was cut by 0 bases and J by 2 bases, with 11 bases left in between. CDR1 and CDR2 (germline): MNHEY, SVGAGI. The CDR3 nucleotides are TGTGCCAGCAGTTACTCTGTTGACACTGCCTACGAGCAGTACTTC. It codes for CASSYSVDTAYEQYF.

This chain joins TRBV5-5 and TRBJ2-2; 10 bases line up with TRBD1. In germline, CDR1 is SGHKS, CDR2 YYEKEE (reference sequence). The V gene end was trimmed by 1 base and the J gene end by 3 bases; junction bases not matched to a gene: 3. There are 16 residues in the CDR3. DNA for the CDR3: TGTGCCAGCAGCTTGTTAGGGACAGGGGACACCGGGGAGCTGTTTTTT. Its protein product is CASSLLGTGDTGELFF.

J is TRBJ1-4 and V is TRBV25-1; D might be TRBD1 (6 bases). The V gene's germline CDR1 is MGHDK and CDR2 SYGVNS. V shed 4 bases and J shed 8 bases, with 14 bases lying between them. The CDR3 has 14 amino acids. The CDR3 sequence is CASSGTAKDEKLFF. CDR3 bases: TGTGCCAGCAGTGGGACAGCGAAGGACGAAAAACTGTTTTTT.

This clone has a single count. DNA of the CDR3: TGTGCCAGCAGTGAGCAAGCTGACAGGGGGCTGAAGGGCTACACCTTC. Translation: CASSEQADRGLKGYTF. The V call is TRBV25-1, the J call TRBJ1-2; TRBD1 matches at 10 bases. The V segment lost 3 bases and the J segment 8 bases; nucleotides outside the gene matches: 12. Germline V gives CDR1 MGHDK, CDR2 SYGVNS. This CDR3 comprises 16 residues.

The rearrangement links TRBV19 to TRBJ1-5; D unresolved. CDR3 length equals 15 residues. CDR1 is LNHDA, CDR2 SQIVND, per germline (reference sequence). V gave up 8 bases and J gave up 0 bases, with 14 bases separating them. The CDR3 DNA sequence: TGTGCCAGTGGTCGCGAGTTGTATAGCAATCAGCCCCAGCATTTT. As protein: CASGRELYSNQPQHF.

The chain is built from TRBV18 and TRBJ2-2; TRBD1 might be the D (6 bases). CDR3 length equals 16 residues. V lost 4 bases and J lost 0, with 12 bases in between. Germline loops: CDR1 KGHSH, CDR2 LQKENI. The CDR3 DNA is TGTGCCAGCTCACTGGCCAAGGGGGCGAACACCGGGGAGCTGTTTTTT. Protein product: CASSLAKGANTGELFF.

The genes are TRBV7-9 and TRBJ1-1; 7 bases are a match to TRBD1. The CDR3 totals 18 residues. With 6 bases clipped from V and 0 bases from J, the junction kept 16 bases outside the gene matches. Germline V gene data show CDR1 as SEHNR and CDR2 as FQNEAQ (reference sequence). The CDR3: CASSPRGTEFFMNTEAFF. The DNA of the CDR3 is TGTGCCAGCAGTCCCAGGGGGACTGAGTTTTTCATGAACACTGAAGCTTTCTTT.

The genes are TRBV9 and TRBJ1-3; TRBD1 is a possible D gene (5 bases). Trimming took off 3 bases at V and 7 bases at J, with 20 bases between the two ends. There are 16 residues in the CDR3. Germline V gene sequence: CDR1 SGDLS, CDR2 YYNGEE. The DNA of the CDR3 is TGTGCCAGCAGCGGGAAGGGTGGACAACCGATGAACACCATATATTTT. It translates to CASSGKGGQPMNTIYF.

V and J are TRBV6-5 and TRBJ1-2; D perhaps matches TRBD1 (5 bases). Germline-derived CDR1 and CDR2 are MNHEY and SVGAGI. V lost 6 bases and J 4 bases, leaving 12 bases between the germline ends. The CDR3 sequence is 13 residues long. The chain's CDR3 is CASSSGGVYGYTF. For the CDR3, the DNA is TGTGCCAGCAGCTCCGGGGGGGTCTATGGCTACACCTTC.

This clone was recorded once. The chain links TRBV14 to TRBJ2-1, with TRBD2 matching 12 bases. This CDR3 contains 15 residues. J gave up 8 bases and V 5 bases, and 7 bases lay outside the gene matches. Germline V gene sequence: CDR1 SGHDN, CDR2 FVKESK. The CDR3 sequence: CASSNLAGGPHEQFF. CDR3 in DNA: TGTGCCAGCAGCAATCTAGCGGGGGGGCCCCATGAGCAGTTCTTC.

The chain recombines TRBV27 with TRBJ1-5, with D possibly TRBD1 on 6 matching bases. From germline, CDR1 is MNHEY and CDR2 SMNVEV (reference sequence). V gave up 3 bases and J gave up 6 bases, with 12 bases separating them. The CDR3 is 14 residues long. The CDR3 bases are TGTGCCAGCAGTTTTAGGGGGATGAGTCAGCCCCAGCATTTT. It codes for CASSFRGMSQPQHF.

This chain links TRBV3-1 (or the pseudogene TRBV3-2) with TRBJ1-2; D uncertain. The V and J ends lost 3 bases and 6 bases respectively, with 14 bases between them. The length of the CDR3 is 14 residues. Per the germline V gene, CDR1 is LGHDT and CDR2 is YNNKEL (reference sequence). The CDR3 loop reads CASSQSNVVNGYTF. CDR3 nucleotides: TGTGCCAGCAGCCAGAGTAATGTGGTTAATGGCTACACCTTC.

The DNA of the CDR3 is TGTGCCAGCAGCGCCGGGACAGTCAATCAGCCCCAGCATTTT. It specifies CASSAGTVNQPQHF. The chain is built from TRBV9 and TRBJ1-5; TRBD1 aligns across 7 bases. V lost 3 bases and J lost 3; bases outside the gene matches: 3. The CDR3 runs to 14 residues. Germline V gene data show CDR1 as SGDLS and CDR2 as YYNGEE.

V usage is TRBV13 and J usage is TRBJ2-7; 8 nucleotides line up with TRBD2. This CDR3 has 16 amino acids. Germline trimming cut 0 bases from V and 5 bases from J; bases unmatched to any gene: 9. CDR1 PRHDT and CDR2 FYEKMQ come from the germline V gene (reference sequence). Written as DNA, the CDR3 is TGTGCCAGCAGCTTAGGCGACGGACTAGCTCCCCACGAGCAGTACTTC. Its protein is CASSLGDGLAPHEQYF.

The chain combines TRBV19 with TRBJ2-5; D is perhaps TRBD2 (5 bases). V lost 3 bases, J lost 7 bases, and 15 bases lay in between. Germline V CDR1 and CDR2: LNHDA, SQIVND (reference sequence). The CDR3 extends over 14 amino acids. The CDR3 is CASSIQALGGTQYF. In DNA, the CDR3 is TGTGCCAGTAGTATTCAAGCACTAGGCGGGACCCAGTACTTC.

This clone has a handful of counts. The chain has TRBV3-1 (or the pseudogene TRBV3-2) and TRBJ1-1; 12 bases are shared with TRBD1. The CDR3 loop spans 14 amino acids. Germline trimming cut 4 bases from V and 11 bases from J; bases unmatched to any gene: 8. Germline V gene sequence: CDR1 LGHDT, CDR2 YNNKEL (reference sequence). CDR3 loop: CASSPMGQGARAFF. The CDR3 bases are TGTGCCAGCAGCCCCATGGGACAGGGGGCACGGGCTTTCTTT.

The chain has TRBV6-2 or TRBV6-3 and TRBJ1-1, with no clear D. CDR1 is MNHEY, CDR2 SVGEGT, per germline. The CDR3 extends over 16 amino acids. V lost 3 bases and J lost 1, with 15 bases in between. The CDR3 DNA sequence: TGTGCCAGCAGTTATCTAAAGAAAGCTCCGAACACTGAAGCTTTCTTT. It encodes CASSYLKKAPNTEAFF.

The rearrangement uses TRBV7-2 and TRBJ1-5; TRBD1 aligns across 9 bases. CDR1 and CDR2 from the germline V gene are SGHTA and FQGNSA. The ends lost 6 bases at V and 3 bases at J; junction bases unmatched: 6. CDR3 length: 15 amino acids. In nucleotides, the CDR3 is TGTGCCAGCAGTACCGGGACAGGGTCCAATCAGCCCCAGCATTTT. Protein: CASSTGTGSNQPQHF. The full variable domain, its missing parts supplied by reference TRBV7-2 and TRBJ1-5, is GAGVSQSPSNKVTEKGKDVELRCDPISGHTALYWYRQSLGQGLEFLIYFQGNSAPDKSGLPSDRFSAERTGGSVSTLTIQRTQQEDSAVYLCASSTGTGSNQPQHFGDGTRLSIL.

V is TRBV9 and J is TRBJ1-2; D may be TRBD1 (6 bases). Germline V gives CDR1 SGDLS, CDR2 YYNGEE. V shed 0 bases and J shed 5 bases, with 17 bases lying between them. The CDR3 runs 16 residues. CDR3 in amino acids: CASSVAASDSRYGYTF. As DNA, the CDR3 is TGTGCCAGCAGCGTAGCAGCTTCGGACAGCCGGTATGGCTACACCTTC.

This sequence joins TRBV15 and TRBJ1-5; D unresolved. The CDR3 has 13 residues. The germline CDR1 and CDR2 sequences are LNHNV and YYDKDF (reference sequence). V lost 0 bases, J lost 5 bases, and 5 bases lay in between. The DNA for the CDR3 is TGTGCCACCAGCAGAGATTCGGATCAGCCCCAGCATTTT. Protein: CATSRDSDQPQHF.

The chain couples TRBV5-4 to TRBJ1-1, with 9 bases lining up with TRBD1. The CDR3 runs 18 residues. The germline V gene encodes CDR1 SGHNT and CDR2 YYREEE (reference sequence). J lost 1 base, V lost 1 base, and 11 bases had no gene match. The CDR3 nucleotides are TGTGCCAGCAGCTTGAGAACAGGGGGCGTATACAAGAACACTGAAGCTTTCTTT. Its translation: CASSLRTGGVYKNTEAFF.

The genes are TRBV6-1 and TRBJ1-2, with a possible D match to TRBD1 (6 bases). The CDR3 has 15 amino acids. Deletions cut 2 bases from V and 7 bases from J, with 17 bases between. Germline CDR1 and CDR2: MNHNS and SASEGT. The CDR3 nucleotides are TGTGCCAGCAGTGAAAGGGGGACGCCCACGGGTGGCTACACCTTC. Amino acids: CASSERGTPTGGYTF.

The chain joins TRBV10-3 to TRBJ2-7; D is perhaps TRBD1 (5 bases). V lost 0 bases, J lost 4 bases, and 7 bases lay in between. Germline assignment: CDR1 ENHRY and CDR2 SYGVKD. The CDR3 has 13 residues. CDR3 in amino acids: CAISESAGYEQYF. The CDR3 DNA sequence: TGTGCCATCAGTGAGTCAGCAGGGTACGAGCAGTACTTC.

The rearrangement links TRBV27 to TRBJ1-6, with a possible D match to TRBD1 (6 bases). The germline V gene has CDR1 MNHEY and CDR2 SMNVEV (reference sequence). The CDR3 is 15 amino acids. V lost 5 bases to trimming and J lost 8 bases, with 16 bases between them. In DNA form, the CDR3 reads TGTGCCAGCAGTAGGGGGTGGGGCAGAGATTCACCCCTCCACTTT. Protein product: CASSRGWGRDSPLHF.

This clone was picked up a small number of times. The chain employs TRBV7-6 and TRBJ2-7, with 10 bases identical to TRBD2. This CDR3 is 16 amino acids long. Germline loops: CDR1 SGHVS, CDR2 FNYEAQ. Germline trimming cut 1 base from V and 3 bases from J; bases unmatched to any gene: 6. CDR3 DNA sequence: TGTGCCAGCAGCTTAGGGCTAGCGGGGGACTTCTACGAGCAGTACTTC. Translation: CASSLGLAGDFYEQYF.

The chain joins TRBV4-3 to TRBJ1-5, with D perhaps TRBD1 (5 bases). In germline, CDR1 is LGHNA, CDR2 YSLEER. V dropped 0 bases and J dropped 2 bases, with 11 bases sitting between them. This CDR3 is built from 16 residues. In DNA, the CDR3 is TGCGCCAGCAGCCAAGAGTGGGGCGGTGGCAATCAGCCCCAGCATTTT. This sequence encodes CASSQEWGGGNQPQHF.

The chain employs TRBV30 and TRBJ1-2; tentative D call: TRBD1 (5 bases). Between the trimmed V and J ends, which lost 4 bases and 8 bases, there was a span of 17 bases. The CDR3 covers 13 residues. CDR1 GTSNPN and CDR2 SVGIG come from the germline V gene (reference sequence). The DNA of the CDR3 is TGTGCCTGGAAGGGGCAGGGTTTTGAGGGCTACACCTTC. This sequence encodes CAWKGQGFEGYTF.

The V and J genes are TRBV5-3 and TRBJ2-7; 9 bases fit TRBD1. TRBV5-3 counts as an open reading frame of uncertain function. The length of the CDR3 is 16 residues. The junction had 13 bases not matched to a gene; V was cut back by 3 bases and J by 6 bases. The CDR3 here is CARSSMTGGSTCEQYF. CDR3 sequence (DNA): TGTGCCAGAAGCTCCATGACAGGGGGGTCGACGTGCGAGCAGTACTTC.

CDR3 in amino acids: CASSSGTGDRGEQFF. CDR3 nucleotide sequence: TGTGCCAGCTCCTCCGGGACAGGGGACCGTGGTGAGCAGTTCTTC. The rearrangement joins TRBV18 to TRBJ2-1; 10 bases line up with TRBD1. The CDR3 consists of 15 residues. Germline V gives CDR1 KGHSH, CDR2 LQKENI. V lost 6 bases and J lost 9; bases outside the gene matches: 11.

The gene calls are TRBV13 and TRBJ2-5; 9 bases are shared with TRBD2. The V segment lost 5 bases and the J segment 1 base; nucleotides outside the gene matches: 8. Germline V gene lookup returns CDR1 PRHDT and CDR2 FYEKMQ (reference sequence). The CDR3 runs 16 residues. Here the CDR3 DNA reads TGTGCCAGCAGCGCACGCCGACTAGCGGCCCAAGAGACCCAGTACTTC. Amino acid sequence: CASSARRLAAQETQYF.

The CDR3 here is CASSPVAEPYEQYF. For the CDR3, the DNA is TGTGCCAGCAGTCCCGTTGCGGAACCCTACGAGCAGTACTTC. The genes are TRBV6-6 and TRBJ2-7; D is uncertain. There are 14 residues in the CDR3. Germline V gene sequence: CDR1 MNHNY, CDR2 SVGAGI (reference sequence). Between the trimmed V and J ends, which lost 5 bases and 2 bases, there was a span of 13 bases.

This chain joins TRBV3-1 (or the pseudogene TRBV3-2) and TRBJ1-1; D unclear. The CDR3 consists of 14 residues. The V and J ends lost 7 bases and 5 bases respectively, with 17 bases between them. The germline gives CDR1 LGHDT, CDR2 YNNKEL (reference sequence). In nucleotides, the CDR3 is TGTGCCAGCAAGCTACCGGGAGCCTCGACTGAAGCTTTCTTT. Translating it yields CASKLPGASTEAFF.